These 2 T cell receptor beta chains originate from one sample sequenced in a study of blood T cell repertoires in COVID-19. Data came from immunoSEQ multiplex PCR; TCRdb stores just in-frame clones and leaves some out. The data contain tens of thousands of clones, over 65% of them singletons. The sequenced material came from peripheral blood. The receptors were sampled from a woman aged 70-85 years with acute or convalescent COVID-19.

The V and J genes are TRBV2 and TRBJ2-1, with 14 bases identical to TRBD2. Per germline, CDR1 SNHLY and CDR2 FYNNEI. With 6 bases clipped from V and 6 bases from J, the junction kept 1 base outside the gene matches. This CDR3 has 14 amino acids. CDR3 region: CASRTSGGANEQFF. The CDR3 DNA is TGTGCCAGCAGGACTAGCGGGGGGGCCAATGAGCAGTTCTTC. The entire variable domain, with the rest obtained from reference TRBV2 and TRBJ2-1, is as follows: EPEVTQTPSHQVTQMGQEVILRCVPISNHLYFYWYRQILGQKVEFLVSFYNNEISEKSEIFDDQFSVERPDGSNFTLKIRSTKLEDSAMYFCASRTSGGANEQFFGPGTRLTVL.

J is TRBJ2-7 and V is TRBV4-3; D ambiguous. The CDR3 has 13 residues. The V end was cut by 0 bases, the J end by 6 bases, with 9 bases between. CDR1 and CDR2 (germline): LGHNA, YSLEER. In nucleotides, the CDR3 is TGCGCCAGCAGCCAAGATCTGATCGGCGAGCAGTACTTC. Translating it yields CASSQDLIGEQYF.